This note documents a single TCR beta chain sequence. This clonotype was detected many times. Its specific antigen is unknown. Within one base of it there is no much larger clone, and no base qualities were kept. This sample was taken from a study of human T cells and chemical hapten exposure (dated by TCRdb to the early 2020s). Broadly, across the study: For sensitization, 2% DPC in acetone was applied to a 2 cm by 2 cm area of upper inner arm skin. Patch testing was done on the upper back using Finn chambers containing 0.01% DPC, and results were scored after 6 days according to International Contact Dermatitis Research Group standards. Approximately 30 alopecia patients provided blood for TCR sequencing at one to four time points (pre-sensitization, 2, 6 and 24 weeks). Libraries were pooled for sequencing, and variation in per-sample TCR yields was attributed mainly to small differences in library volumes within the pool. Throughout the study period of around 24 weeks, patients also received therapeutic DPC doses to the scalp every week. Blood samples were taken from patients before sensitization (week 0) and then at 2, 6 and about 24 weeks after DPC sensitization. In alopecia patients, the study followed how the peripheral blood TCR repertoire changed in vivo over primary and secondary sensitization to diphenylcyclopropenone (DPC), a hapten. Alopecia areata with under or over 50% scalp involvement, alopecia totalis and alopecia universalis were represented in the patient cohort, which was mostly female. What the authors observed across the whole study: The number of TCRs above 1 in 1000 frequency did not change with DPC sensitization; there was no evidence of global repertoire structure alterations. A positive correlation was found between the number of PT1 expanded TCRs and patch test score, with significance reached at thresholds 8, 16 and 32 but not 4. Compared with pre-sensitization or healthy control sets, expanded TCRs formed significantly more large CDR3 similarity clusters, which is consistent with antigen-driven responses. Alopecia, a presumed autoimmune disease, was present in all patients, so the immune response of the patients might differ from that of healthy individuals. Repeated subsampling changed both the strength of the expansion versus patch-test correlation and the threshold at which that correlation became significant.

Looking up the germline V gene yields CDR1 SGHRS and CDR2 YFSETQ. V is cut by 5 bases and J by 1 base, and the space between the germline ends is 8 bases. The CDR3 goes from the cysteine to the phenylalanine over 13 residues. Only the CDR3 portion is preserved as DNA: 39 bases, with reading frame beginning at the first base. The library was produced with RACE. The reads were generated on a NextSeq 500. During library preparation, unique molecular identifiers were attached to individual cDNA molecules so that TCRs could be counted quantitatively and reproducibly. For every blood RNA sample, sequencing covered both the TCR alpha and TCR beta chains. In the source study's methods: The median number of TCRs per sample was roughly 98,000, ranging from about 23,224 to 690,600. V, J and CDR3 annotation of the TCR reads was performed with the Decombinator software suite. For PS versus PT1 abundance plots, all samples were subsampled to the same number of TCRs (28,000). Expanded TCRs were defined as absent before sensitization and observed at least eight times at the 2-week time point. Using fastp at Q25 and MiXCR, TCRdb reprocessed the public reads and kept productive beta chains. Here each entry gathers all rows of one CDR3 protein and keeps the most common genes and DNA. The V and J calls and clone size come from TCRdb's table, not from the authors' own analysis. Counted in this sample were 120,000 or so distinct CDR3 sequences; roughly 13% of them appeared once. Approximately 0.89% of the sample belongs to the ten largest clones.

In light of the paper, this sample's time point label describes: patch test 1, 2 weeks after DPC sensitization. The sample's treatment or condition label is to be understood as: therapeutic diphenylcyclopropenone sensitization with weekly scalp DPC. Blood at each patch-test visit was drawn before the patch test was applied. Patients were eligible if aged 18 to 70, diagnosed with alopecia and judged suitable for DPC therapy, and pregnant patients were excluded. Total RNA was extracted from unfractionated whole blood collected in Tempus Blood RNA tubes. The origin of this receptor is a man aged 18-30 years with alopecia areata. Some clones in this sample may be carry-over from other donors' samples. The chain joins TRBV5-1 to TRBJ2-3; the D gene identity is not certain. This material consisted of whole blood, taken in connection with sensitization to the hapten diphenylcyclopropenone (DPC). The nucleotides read TGCGCCAGCAGTTCTTCAGGCACAGATACGCAGTATTTT. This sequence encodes CASSSSGTDTQYF. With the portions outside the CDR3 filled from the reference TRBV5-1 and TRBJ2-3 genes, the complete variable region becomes KAGVTQTPRYLIKTRGQQVTLSCSPISGHRSVSWYQQTPGQGLQFLFEYFSETQRNKGNFPGRFSGRQFSNSRSEMNVSTLELGDSALYLCASSSSGTDTQYFGPGTRLTVL.